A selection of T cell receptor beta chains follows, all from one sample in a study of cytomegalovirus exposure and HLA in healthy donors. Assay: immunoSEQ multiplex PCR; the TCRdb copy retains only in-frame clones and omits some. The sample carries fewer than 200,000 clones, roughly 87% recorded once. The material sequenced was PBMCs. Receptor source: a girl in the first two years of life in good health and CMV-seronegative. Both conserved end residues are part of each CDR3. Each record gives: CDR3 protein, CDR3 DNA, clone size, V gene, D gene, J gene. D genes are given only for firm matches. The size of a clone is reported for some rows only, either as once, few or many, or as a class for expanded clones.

CASSLGTGAYGYTF | TGCGCCAGCAGCCTGGGGACAGGGGCCTATGGCTACACCTTC | - | TRBV5-1 | TRBD1 | TRBJ1-2
CASSRRLAGGDLGTQYF | TGTGCCAGCAGCCGCCGACTAGCGGGGGGAGACCTGGGGACCCAGTACTTC | - | TRBV7-9 | TRBD2 | TRBJ2-5
CASSFREQLTEAFF | TGTGCCAGCAGCTTTAGGGAGCAACTCACTGAAGCTTTCTTT | - | TRBV11-1 | - | TRBJ1-1
CASKLIGAASATDTQYF | TGTGCCAGTAAATTAATTGGGGCAGCCTCCGCCACAGATACGCAGTATTTT | - | TRBV19 | - | TRBJ2-3
CASSPDGTPYEQYF | TGCGCCAGCAGCCCCGACGGGACTCCCTACGAGCAGTACTTC | once | TRBV4-1 | - | TRBJ2-7
CASSLKRVVYEQYF | TGTGCCAGCAGCTTAAAACGGGTTGTGTACGAGCAGTACTTC | few | TRBV7-8 | - | TRBJ2-7
CASSGDRGAIETQYF | TGCGCCAGCAGCGGCGACAGGGGGGCGATCGAGACCCAGTACTTC | - | TRBV5-1 | TRBD1 | TRBJ2-5
CASSARTDLKLFF | TGTGCCAGCAGCGCCCGGACAGACTTAAAACTGTTTTTT | - | TRBV7-2 | - | TRBJ1-4
CASSREAGGNIQYF | TGTGCCAGCAGCCGAGAGGCGGGAGGGAACATTCAGTACTTC | - | TRBV7-2 | TRBD2 | TRBJ2-4
CASTNLWDQGGNEQFF | TGTGCCAGCACCAACCTCTGGGACCAAGGGGGCAATGAGCAGTTCTTC | - | TRBV13 | - | TRBJ2-1
CASSLTSGGGVYEQYF | TGTGCCAGCAGCTTGACTAGCGGGGGTGGTGTATACGAGCAGTACTTC | few | TRBV5-4 | TRBD2 | TRBJ2-7
CSRWTGTEGYTF | TGCAGCCGATGGACCGGGACAGAGGGCTACACCTTC | - | TRBV29-1 | TRBD1 | TRBJ1-2
CAWSVSGSTDTQYF | TGTGCCTGGAGTGTCTCGGGAAGCACAGATACGCAGTATTTT | - | TRBV30 | - | TRBJ2-3
CASSLAPSRTGDRYEQFF | TGTGCCAGCAGCTTAGCCCCCTCCCGGACAGGGGATCGATATGAGCAGTTCTTC | - | TRBV11-2 | TRBD1 | TRBJ2-1
CASSIGPTFPFRTGKTEAFF | TGTGCCAGTAGTATAGGGCCCACGTTCCCGTTCAGGACAGGGAAAACTGAAGCTTTCTTT | - | TRBV19 | TRBD1 | TRBJ1-1
CASSRAGGSTDTQYF | TGTGCCAGCAGTCGAGCGGGAGGGAGCACAGATACGCAGTATTTT | - | TRBV6-1 | TRBD2 | TRBJ2-3
CASSQAGTGFYGYTF | TGTGCCAGCAGCCAAGCGGGGACAGGGTTCTATGGCTACACCTTC | - | TRBV14 | TRBD1 | TRBJ1-2
CASNFRGAVGTEAFF | TGTGCCAGCAACTTCAGGGGGGCCGTTGGCACTGAAGCTTTCTTT | - | TRBV7-9 | TRBD1 | TRBJ1-1
CASSPVVGDGSQNEQFF | TGTGCCAGCTCACCGGTGGTGGGAGATGGTTCCCAAAATGAGCAGTTCTTC | few | TRBV18 | - | TRBJ2-1
CASRVGPGDTQYF | TGTGCCAGCAGGGTGGGGCCCGGAGATACGCAGTATTTT | - | TRBV6-5 | - | TRBJ2-3
CASNMRESEAFF | TGTGCCAGCAATATGAGGGAGAGTGAAGCTTTCTTT | - | TRBV2 | - | TRBJ1-1
CATSREDRDLGQEGYTF | TGTGCCACCAGCAGAGAGGACAGGGACCTAGGGCAGGAAGGCTACACCTTC | - | TRBV15 | TRBD1 | TRBJ1-2
CASSESGAGTDTQYF | TGTGCCAGCAGTGAGTCAGGGGCGGGCACAGATACGCAGTATTTT | - | TRBV2 | - | TRBJ2-3
CASSPLPSGFSTEAFF | TGTGCCAGCAGTCCACTCCCGTCAGGGTTTAGCACTGAAGCTTTCTTT | once | TRBV27 | - | TRBJ1-1
CASSQGQGRAGELFF | TGCGCCAGCAGCCAGGGACAGGGGAGGGCCGGGGAGCTGTTTTTT | - | TRBV4-1 | TRBD1 | TRBJ2-2
CASSIIRDRNNSPLHF | TGTGCCAGTAGTATAATCCGGGACAGAAATAATTCACCCCTCCACTTT | - | TRBV19 | TRBD1 | TRBJ1-6